Detailed here is one TCR beta chain. The antigen is not known. Assay used: immunoSEQ multiplex PCR; TCRdb lists only in-frame clones, some missing. The sample holds over 75,000 clones; 80% to 90% are singletons and the top ten take approximately 30%. This sample is part of a study of T cell responses to AZD1222 COVID-19 vaccine. Notes on the study in general: Repertoires were collected only later (after the peak T cell response had occurred). Baseline seropositives among AZD1222 recipients totaled only 5 or 6. Vaccine-associated CD4 TCRs ranged over spike, dominating at 160-218 and 743-854. Donors in the cohort were predominantly white British and more often female, and clonal diversity was possibly underestimated.

CDR1 is SGDLS and CDR2 is YYNGEE in the germline V gene. This CDR3 comprises 17 residues. Trimming cost V 3 bases and J 4 bases, with 21 bases left between them. The V call is TRBV9, the J call TRBJ2-3; TRBD1 is a possible D gene (6 bases). This receptor was identified in an adult in good health. Sequenced material: peripheral blood, taken on day 0 of AZD1222 vaccination. Here the CDR3 DNA reads TGTGCCAGCAGCGCAGAGGCCGGGACACGGGTGGCAGATACGCAGTATTTT. Its protein product is CASSAEAGTRVADTQYF.